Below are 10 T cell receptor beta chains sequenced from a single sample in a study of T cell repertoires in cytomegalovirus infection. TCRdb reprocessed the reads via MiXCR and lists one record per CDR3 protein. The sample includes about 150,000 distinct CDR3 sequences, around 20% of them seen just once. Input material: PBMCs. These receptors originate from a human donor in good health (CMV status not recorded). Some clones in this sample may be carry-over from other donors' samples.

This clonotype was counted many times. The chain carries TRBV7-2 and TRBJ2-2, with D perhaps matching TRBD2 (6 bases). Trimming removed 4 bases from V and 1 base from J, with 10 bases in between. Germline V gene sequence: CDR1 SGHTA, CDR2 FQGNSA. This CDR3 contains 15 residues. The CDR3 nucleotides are TGTGCCAGCAGCTACCGGGACTTGAACACCGGGGAGCTGTTTTTT. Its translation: CASSYRDLNTGELFF. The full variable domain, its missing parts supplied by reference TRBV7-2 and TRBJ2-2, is GAGVSQSPSNKVTEKGKDVELRCDPISGHTALYWYRQSLGQGLEFLIYFQGNSAPDKSGLPSDRFSAERTGGSVSTLTIQRTQQEDSAVYLCASSYRDLNTGELFFGEGSRLTVL.

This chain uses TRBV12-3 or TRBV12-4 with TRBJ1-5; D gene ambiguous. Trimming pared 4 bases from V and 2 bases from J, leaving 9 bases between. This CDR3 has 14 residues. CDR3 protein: CASSSSWGNQPQHF. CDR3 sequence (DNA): TGTGCCAGCAGTTCCTCATGGGGCAATCAGCCCCAGCATTTT.

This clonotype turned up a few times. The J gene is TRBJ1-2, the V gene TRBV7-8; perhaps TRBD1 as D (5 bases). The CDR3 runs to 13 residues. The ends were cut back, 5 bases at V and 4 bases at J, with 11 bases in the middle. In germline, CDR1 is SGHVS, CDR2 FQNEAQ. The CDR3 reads CASSRRDGYGYTF. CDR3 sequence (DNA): TGTGCCAGCAGCCGCAGGGACGGCTATGGCTACACCTTC. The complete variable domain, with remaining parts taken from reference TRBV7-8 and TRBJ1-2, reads GAGVSQSPRYKVAKRGQDVALRCDPISGHVSLFWYQQALGQGPEFLTYFQNEAQLDKSGLPSDRFFAERPEGSVSTLKIQRTQQEDSAVYLCASSRRDGYGYTFGSGTRLTVV.

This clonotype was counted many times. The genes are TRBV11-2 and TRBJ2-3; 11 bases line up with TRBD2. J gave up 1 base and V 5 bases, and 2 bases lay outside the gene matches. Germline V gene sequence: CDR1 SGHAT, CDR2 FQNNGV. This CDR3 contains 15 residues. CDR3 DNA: TGTGCCAGCAGCGTGGGACTAGCGGGCACAGATACGCAGTATTTT. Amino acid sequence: CASSVGLAGTDTQYF.

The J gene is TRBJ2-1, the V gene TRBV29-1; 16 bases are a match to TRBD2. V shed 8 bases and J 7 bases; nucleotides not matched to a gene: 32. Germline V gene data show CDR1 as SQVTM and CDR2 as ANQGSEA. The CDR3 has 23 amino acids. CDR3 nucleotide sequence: TGCAGCACTTGCGGAACTGATCGGGACAGGGAGGGACTAGCGGGAGGGATAAGGAATGAGCAGTTCTTC. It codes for CSTCGTDRDREGLAGGIRNEQFF.

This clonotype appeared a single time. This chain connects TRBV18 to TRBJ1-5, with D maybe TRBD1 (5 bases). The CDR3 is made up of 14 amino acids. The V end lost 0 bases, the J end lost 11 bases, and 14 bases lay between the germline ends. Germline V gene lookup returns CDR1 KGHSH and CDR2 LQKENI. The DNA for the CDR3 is TGTGCCAGCTCACCACCGGGGGACTCAATGGCCCAGCATTTT. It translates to CASSPPGDSMAQHF.

The CDR3 nucleotides are TGCAGCGTGATTAGAAGCGGGAGCTCCTACAATGAGCAGTTCTTC. The encoded protein is CSVIRSGSSYNEQFF. The chain couples TRBV29-1 to TRBJ2-1, with 8 bases aligning to TRBD2. This CDR3 contains 15 residues. The germline gives CDR1 SQVTM, CDR2 ANQGSEA. V lost 6 bases and J lost 0; bases outside the gene matches: 7.

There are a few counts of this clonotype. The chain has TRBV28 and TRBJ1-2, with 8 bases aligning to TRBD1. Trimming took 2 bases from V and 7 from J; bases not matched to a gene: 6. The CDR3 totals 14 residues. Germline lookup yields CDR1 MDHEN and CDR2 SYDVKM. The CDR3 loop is CASSLVRGRGGYTF. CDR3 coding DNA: TGTGCCAGCAGTTTAGTCAGGGGGCGCGGTGGCTACACCTTC.

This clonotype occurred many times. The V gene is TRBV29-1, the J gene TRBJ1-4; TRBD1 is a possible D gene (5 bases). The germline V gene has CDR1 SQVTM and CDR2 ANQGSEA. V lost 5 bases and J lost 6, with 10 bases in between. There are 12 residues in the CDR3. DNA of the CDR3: TGCAGCGTTCGGAAGACAGATGAAAAACTGTTTTTT. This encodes CSVRKTDEKLFF.

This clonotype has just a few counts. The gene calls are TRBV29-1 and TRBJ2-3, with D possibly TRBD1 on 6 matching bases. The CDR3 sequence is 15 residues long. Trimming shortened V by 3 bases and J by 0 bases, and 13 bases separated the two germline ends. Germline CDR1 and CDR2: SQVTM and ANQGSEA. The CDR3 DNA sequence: TGCAGCGTTGAGATCAGGGGCCCCAGCACAGATACGCAGTATTTT. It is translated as CSVEIRGPSTDTQYF.